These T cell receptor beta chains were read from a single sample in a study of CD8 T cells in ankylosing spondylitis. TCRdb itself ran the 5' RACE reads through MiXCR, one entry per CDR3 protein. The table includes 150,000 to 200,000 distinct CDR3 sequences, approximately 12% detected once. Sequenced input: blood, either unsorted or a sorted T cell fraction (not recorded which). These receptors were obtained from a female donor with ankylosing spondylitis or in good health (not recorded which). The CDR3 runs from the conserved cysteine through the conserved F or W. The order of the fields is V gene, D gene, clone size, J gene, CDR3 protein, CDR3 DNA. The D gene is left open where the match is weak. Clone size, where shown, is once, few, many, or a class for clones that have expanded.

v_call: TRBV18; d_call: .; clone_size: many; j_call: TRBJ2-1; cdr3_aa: CASSPLAGPGDEQFF; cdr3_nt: TGTGCCAGCTCACCCTTGGCCGGTCCGGGCGATGAGCAGTTCTTC
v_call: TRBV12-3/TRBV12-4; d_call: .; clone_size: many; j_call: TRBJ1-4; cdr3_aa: CASSRNGDEKLFF; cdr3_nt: TGTGCCAGCAGCCGTAATGGGGATGAAAAACTGTTTTTT
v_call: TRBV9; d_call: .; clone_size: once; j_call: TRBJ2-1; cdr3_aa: CASSENPSDSDEQFF; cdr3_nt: TGTGCCAGCAGCGAAAATCCTAGCGACTCAGATGAGCAGTTCTTC
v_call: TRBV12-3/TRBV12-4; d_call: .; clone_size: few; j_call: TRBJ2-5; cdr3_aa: CASSPIGTGWTQYF; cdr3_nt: TGTGCCAGCAGTCCGATCGGGACTGGATGGACCCAGTACTTC
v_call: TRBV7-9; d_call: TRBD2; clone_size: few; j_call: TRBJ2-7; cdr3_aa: CASSLGSGLGNYEQYF; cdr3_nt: TGTGCCAGCAGCTTAGGTTCAGGACTAGGAAACTACGAGCAGTACTTC
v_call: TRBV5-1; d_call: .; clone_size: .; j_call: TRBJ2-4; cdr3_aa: CASSLGRQNIQYF; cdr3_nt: TGCGCCAGCAGCTTGGGCAGGCAAAACATTCAGTACTTC
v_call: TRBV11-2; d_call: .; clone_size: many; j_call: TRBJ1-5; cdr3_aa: CASSLGGFQPQHF; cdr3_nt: TGTGCCAGCAGCTTAGGAGGATTCCAGCCCCAGCATTTT
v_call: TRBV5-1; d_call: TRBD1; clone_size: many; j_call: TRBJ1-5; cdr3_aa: CASSFPQGYNQPQHF; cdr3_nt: TGCGCCAGCAGCTTCCCACAGGGGTATAATCAGCCCCAGCATTTT
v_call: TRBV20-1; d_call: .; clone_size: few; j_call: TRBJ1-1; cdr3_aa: CSARNGGAGRTFF; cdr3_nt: TGCAGTGCTAGGAACGGGGGGGCAGGGAGAACTTTCTTT
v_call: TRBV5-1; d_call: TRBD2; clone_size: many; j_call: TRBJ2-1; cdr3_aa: CASSLFGTSNEQFF; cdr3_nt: TGCGCCAGCAGCTTGTTTGGGACTAGTAATGAGCAGTTCTTC
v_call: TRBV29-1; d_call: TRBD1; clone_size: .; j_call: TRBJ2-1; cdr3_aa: CSVEDLIGGGLSYNEQFF; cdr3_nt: TGCAGCGTTGAAGATCTTATAGGGGGCGGCCTTTCCTACAATGAGCAGTTCTTC
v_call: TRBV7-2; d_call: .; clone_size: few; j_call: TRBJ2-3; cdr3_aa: CASSLASPGLLF; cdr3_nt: TGTGCCAGCAGCTTAGCGTCCCCGGGTCTCCTTTTT
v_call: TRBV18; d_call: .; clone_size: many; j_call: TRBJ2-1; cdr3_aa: CASSSTGMIYNEQFF; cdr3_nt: TGTGCCAGCTCATCCACGGGGATGATATACAATGAGCAGTTCTTC
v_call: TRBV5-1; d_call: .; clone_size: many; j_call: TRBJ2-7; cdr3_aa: CASSLEGVTYEQYF; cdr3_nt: TGCGCCAGCAGCTTAGAGGGAGTCACCTACGAGCAGTACTTC
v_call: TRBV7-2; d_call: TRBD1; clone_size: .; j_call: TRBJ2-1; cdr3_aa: CASSPSDRAFGNEQFF; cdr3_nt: TGTGCCAGCAGCCCGTCGGACAGGGCCTTTGGGAATGAGCAGTTCTTC
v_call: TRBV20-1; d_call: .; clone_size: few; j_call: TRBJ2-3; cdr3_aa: CSAYTRTDTQYF; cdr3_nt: TGCAGTGCTTATACACGGACAGATACGCAGTATTTT
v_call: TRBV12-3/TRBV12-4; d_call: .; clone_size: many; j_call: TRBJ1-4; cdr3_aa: CASSLRGKNEKLFF; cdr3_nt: TGTGCCAGCAGTTTACGAGGCAAAAATGAAAAACTGTTTTTT
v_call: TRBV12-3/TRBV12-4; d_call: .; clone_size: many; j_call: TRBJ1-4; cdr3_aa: CASSLGQATNEKLFF; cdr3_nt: TGTGCCAGCAGTTTAGGACAGGCAACTAATGAAAAACTGTTTTTT
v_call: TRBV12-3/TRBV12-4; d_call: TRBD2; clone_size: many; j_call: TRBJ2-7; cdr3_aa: CASSLGGTTNWQYF; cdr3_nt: TGTGCCAGCAGTTTAGGGGGGACTACGAATTGGCAGTACTTC
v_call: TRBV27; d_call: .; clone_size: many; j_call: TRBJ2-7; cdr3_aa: CASSLSVAMAFYEQYF; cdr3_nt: TGTGCCAGCAGTTTATCCGTGGCTATGGCTTTCTACGAGCAGTACTTC
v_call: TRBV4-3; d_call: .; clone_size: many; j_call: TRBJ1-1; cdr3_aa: CASSQVVGNTEAFF; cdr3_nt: TGCGCCAGCAGCCAAGTGGTGGGGAACACTGAAGCTTTCTTT
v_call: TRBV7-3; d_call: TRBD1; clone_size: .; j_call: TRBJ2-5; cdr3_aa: CASSSGQGPETQYF; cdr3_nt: TGTGCCAGCAGCTCGGGACAGGGACCAGAGACCCAGTACTTC
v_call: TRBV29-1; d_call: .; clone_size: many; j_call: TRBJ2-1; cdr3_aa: CSVEVQLGEQFF; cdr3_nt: TGCAGCGTTGAAGTACAGCTGGGTGAGCAGTTCTTC
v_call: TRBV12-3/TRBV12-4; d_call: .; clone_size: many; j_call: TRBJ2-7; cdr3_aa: CASSINADSYEQYF; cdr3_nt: TGTGCCAGCAGCATTAATGCGGATTCCTACGAGCAGTACTTC
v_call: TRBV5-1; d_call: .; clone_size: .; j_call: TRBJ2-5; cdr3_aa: CASSLGRDGRFVTQYF; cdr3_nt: TGCGCCAGCAGCTTGGGGCGGGACGGACGGTTTGTGACCCAGTACTTC
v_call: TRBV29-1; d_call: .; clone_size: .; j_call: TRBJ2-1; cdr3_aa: CSVAGDSYNEQFF; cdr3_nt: TGCAGCGTTGCGGGGGACTCTTACAATGAGCAGTTCTTC
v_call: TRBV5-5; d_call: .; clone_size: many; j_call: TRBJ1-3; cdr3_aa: CASSLVGRSGNTIYF; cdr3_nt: TGTGCCAGCAGCTTGGTCGGGCGGTCTGGAAACACCATATATTTT
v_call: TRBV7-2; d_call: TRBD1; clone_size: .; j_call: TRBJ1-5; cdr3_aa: CASSPKGGGEYPPQHF; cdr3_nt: TGTGCCAGCAGCCCTAAGGGAGGGGGCGAATATCCGCCCCAGCATTTT
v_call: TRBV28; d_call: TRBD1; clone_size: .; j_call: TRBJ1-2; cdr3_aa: CATFLGTANYGYTF; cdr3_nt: TGTGCCACCTTTCTCGGGACAGCTAACTATGGCTACACCTTC
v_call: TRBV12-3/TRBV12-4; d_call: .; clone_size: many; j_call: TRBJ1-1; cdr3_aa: CASSFQERNTEAFF; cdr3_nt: TGTGCCAGCAGTTTCCAGGAAAGGAACACTGAAGCTTTCTTT